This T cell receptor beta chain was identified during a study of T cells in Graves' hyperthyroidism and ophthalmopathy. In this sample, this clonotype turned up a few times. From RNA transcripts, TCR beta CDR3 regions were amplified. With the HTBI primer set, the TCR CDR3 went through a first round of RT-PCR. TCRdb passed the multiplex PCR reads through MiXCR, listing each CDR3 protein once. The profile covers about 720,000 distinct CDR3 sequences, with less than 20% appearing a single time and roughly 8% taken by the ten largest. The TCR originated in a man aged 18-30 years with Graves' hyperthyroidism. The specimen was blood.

This CDR3 reads CSARRQEPYNEQFF. CDR3 nucleotides: TGCAGTGCTCGTAGACAGGAACCTTACAATGAGCAGTTCTTC. V usage is TRBV20-1 and J usage is TRBJ2-1; a weak D match, TRBD1 (6 bases). V lost 5 bases and J 4 bases, leaving 15 bases between the germline ends. The CDR3 extends over 14 amino acids. Germline assignment: CDR1 DFQATT and CDR2 SNEGSKA (reference sequence).